These T cell receptor beta chains were read from a single sample in a study of human T cells and chemical hapten exposure. From the RACE reads, TCRdb called clonotypes with MiXCR, one entry per CDR3 protein. The sample holds 150,000 or so distinct CDR3 sequences, about 15% seen once. This material consisted of whole blood, taken in connection with sensitization to the hapten diphenylcyclopropenone (DPC). The source is a woman aged 25 to 39 with alopecia areata. Some clones in this sample may be carry-over from other donors' samples. Both conserved end residues are trimmed from each CDR3. A D gene is named only where the DNA matches it firmly. Only some rows state a clone size, as once, few, many or a class for expanded clones.

D gene	V gene	J gene	clone size	CDR3 protein
NA	TRBV5-1	TRBJ2-2	NA	ASSSDFGELF
TRBD2	TRBV6-5	TRBJ2-1	NA	ASRSLAGSSYNEQF
NA	TRBV29-1	TRBJ2-3	NA	SVARGPTDTQY
TRBD2	TRBV4-3	TRBJ2-7	few	ASSPQRGHYEQY
TRBD2	TRBV4-1	TRBJ2-2	NA	ASSQGDRLASNTGELF
TRBD2	TRBV2	TRBJ2-5	NA	ASTRAGAGFSETQY
TRBD2	TRBV20-1	TRBJ2-1	NA	SARDVQRGTYEQF
NA	TRBV7-2	TRBJ2-3	NA	ASSLGATPYTQY
NA	TRBV25-1	TRBJ1-1	NA	ASSEFARGGWTEAF
NA	TRBV9	TRBJ2-7	NA	ASSVAGQIDYSYEQY
TRBD2	TRBV7-3	TRBJ2-4	few	ASSLGTSGRDRIQY
NA	TRBV6-2/TRBV6-3	TRBJ2-2	many	ASSSLTRNTGELF
NA	TRBV7-2	TRBJ2-1	NA	ASSLTIYNEQF
NA	TRBV20-1	TRBJ2-4	few	SARLGEQINIQY
NA	TRBV29-1	TRBJ1-2	many	SVSGGDYGYT
TRBD2	TRBV5-8	TRBJ2-2	NA	ASSIGLAGPNTGELF